Listed below are T cell receptor beta chains from one sample, sequenced in a study of control samples from healthy donors and cancer patients. TCRdb keeps only in-frame clones here, not all; method: immunoSEQ multiplex PCR. The sample has 60,000 to 75,000 clones, 65% to 85% seen once. The sample comprised blood. Receptor source: a man in his 60s in good health. CDR3s include the opening cysteine and the closing phenylalanine or tryptophan. Fields, in order: D gene, J gene, V gene, clone size, CDR3 protein, CDR3 DNA. D genes are given only for firm matches. Some rows have no size entry. The others give once, few or many, or a class for an expanded clone.

d_call: TRBD2
j_call: TRBJ2-2
v_call: TRBV27
clone_size: .
cdr3_aa: CASRHRATSGRALISGELFF
cdr3_nt: TGTGCCAGCAGACACAGGGCTACTAGCGGGAGGGCCCTAATATCCGGGGAGCTGTTTTTT

d_call: .
j_call: TRBJ2-5
v_call: TRBV4-1
clone_size: .
cdr3_aa: CASSQGGHLQETQYF
cdr3_nt: TGCGCCAGCAGCCAAGGGGGACACTTACAAGAGACCCAGTACTTC

d_call: TRBD1
j_call: TRBJ1-5
v_call: TRBV19
clone_size: .
cdr3_aa: CASSIGVDRDSQPQHF
cdr3_nt: TGTGCCAGTAGTATAGGGGTAGACAGGGACTCTCAGCCCCAGCATTTT

d_call: .
j_call: TRBJ1-2
v_call: TRBV7-9
clone_size: few
cdr3_aa: CASSQRTENNYGYTF
cdr3_nt: TGTGCCAGCAGCCAGCGGACCGAGAATAACTATGGCTACACCTTC

d_call: TRBD1
j_call: TRBJ1-1
v_call: TRBV24-1
clone_size: .
cdr3_aa: CATSDSGGTEAFF
cdr3_nt: TGTGCCACCAGTGATTCAGGGGGCACTGAAGCTTTCTTT

d_call: TRBD1
j_call: TRBJ1-5
v_call: TRBV6-6
clone_size: few
cdr3_aa: CASSLPITGGSGQPQHF
cdr3_nt: TGTGCCAGCAGTCTACCGATCACAGGGGGCAGTGGGCAGCCCCAGCATTTT

d_call: .
j_call: TRBJ1-4
v_call: TRBV6-6
clone_size: .
cdr3_aa: CASSYSEAGEKLFF
cdr3_nt: TGTGCCAGCAGTTACAGTGAGGCGGGAGAAAAACTGTTTTTT

d_call: TRBD1
j_call: TRBJ1-2
v_call: TRBV2
clone_size: once
cdr3_aa: CASSGQGAFYTF
cdr3_nt: TGTGCCAGCAGTGGACAGGGGGCTTTCTACACCTTC

d_call: .
j_call: TRBJ2-2
v_call: TRBV3-1/TRBV3-2
clone_size: few
cdr3_aa: CASSPSWGRTNTGELFF
cdr3_nt: TGTGCCAGCAGCCCCAGTTGGGGCAGAACGAACACCGGGGAGCTGTTTTTT

d_call: .
j_call: TRBJ1-2
v_call: TRBV19
clone_size: .
cdr3_aa: CASSIWGGDYGYTF
cdr3_nt: TGTGCCAGTAGTATCTGGGGGGGCGACTATGGCTACACCTTC

d_call: TRBD2
j_call: TRBJ2-1
v_call: TRBV24-1
clone_size: once
cdr3_aa: CATSDPTSAQNPHEQFF
cdr3_nt: TGTGCCACCAGTGACCCGACTAGCGCTCAAAACCCCCATGAGCAGTTCTTC

d_call: TRBD2
j_call: TRBJ2-5
v_call: TRBV28
clone_size: .
cdr3_aa: CASSFSGRRQETQYF
cdr3_nt: TGTGCCAGCAGTTTCAGCGGGAGACGCCAAGAGACCCAGTACTTC

d_call: TRBD1
j_call: TRBJ2-3
v_call: TRBV18
clone_size: once
cdr3_aa: CASSPTGTGTDTQYF
cdr3_nt: TGTGCCAGCTCACCGACAGGGACCGGCACAGATACGCAGTATTTT

d_call: .
j_call: TRBJ2-2
v_call: TRBV9
clone_size: .
cdr3_aa: CASSGVGRSFGELFF
cdr3_nt: TGTGCCAGCAGTGGTGTTGGACGTTCCTTCGGGGAGCTGTTTTTT

d_call: .
j_call: TRBJ2-7
v_call: TRBV5-5
clone_size: .
cdr3_aa: CASSLLWGYYEQYF
cdr3_nt: TGTGCCAGCAGCTTGTTGTGGGGGTACTACGAGCAGTACTTC

d_call: .
j_call: TRBJ2-7
v_call: TRBV18
clone_size: .
cdr3_aa: CASSPNGRDGQYF
cdr3_nt: TGTGCCAGCTCACCAAATGGACGGGATGGGCAGTACTTC

d_call: TRBD1
j_call: TRBJ1-4
v_call: TRBV28
clone_size: .
cdr3_aa: CASGQGSNEKLFF
cdr3_nt: TGTGCCAGCGGACAGGGGTCTAATGAAAAACTGTTTTTT

d_call: .
j_call: TRBJ2-3
v_call: TRBV4-2
clone_size: .
cdr3_aa: CASSQKAATRPDTQYF
cdr3_nt: TGTGCCAGCAGCCAAAAAGCGGCTACTCGTCCAGATACGCAGTATTTT

d_call: .
j_call: TRBJ1-5
v_call: TRBV19
clone_size: .
cdr3_aa: CASSIRDINQPQHF
cdr3_nt: TGTGCCAGTAGTATTAGGGACATCAATCAGCCCCAGCATTTT

d_call: .
j_call: TRBJ2-1
v_call: TRBV4-2
clone_size: .
cdr3_aa: CASSQVVSFGLGGNNEQFF
cdr3_nt: TGTGCCAGCAGCCAAGTTGTTTCGTTTGGGCTGGGTGGGAACAATGAGCAGTTCTTC

d_call: .
j_call: TRBJ1-2
v_call: TRBV7-9
clone_size: medium-sized
cdr3_aa: CASSLGHSSEGYTF
cdr3_nt: TGTGCCAGCAGCTTAGGGCACAGCAGCGAAGGCTACACCTTC

d_call: .
j_call: TRBJ1-6
v_call: TRBV7-3
clone_size: .
cdr3_aa: CASCPRDAYNSPLHF
cdr3_nt: TGTGCCAGCTGCCCCAGGGACGCCTATAATTCACCCCTCCACTTT

d_call: TRBD2
j_call: TRBJ2-5
v_call: TRBV7-7
clone_size: .
cdr3_aa: CASSDSGRARSETQYF
cdr3_nt: TGTGCCAGCAGTGATAGCGGGAGGGCCAGGTCGGAGACCCAGTACTTC

d_call: .
j_call: TRBJ2-1
v_call: TRBV30
clone_size: .
cdr3_aa: CAWSDAWGRHNEQFF
cdr3_nt: TGTGCCTGGAGTGATGCCTGGGGCAGGCACAATGAGCAGTTCTTC

d_call: TRBD1
j_call: TRBJ2-7
v_call: TRBV27
clone_size: .
cdr3_aa: CASSLRSGGQGTYEQYF
cdr3_nt: TGTGCCAGCAGTTTACGGTCCGGGGGACAGGGCACCTACGAGCAGTACTTC

d_call: .
j_call: TRBJ1-4
v_call: TRBV18
clone_size: many
cdr3_aa: CASSPTRVGPTNEKLFF
cdr3_nt: TGTGCCAGCTCACCGACCCGAGTGGGACCAACTAATGAAAAACTGTTTTTT

d_call: .
j_call: TRBJ1-5
v_call: TRBV12-3/TRBV12-4
clone_size: few
cdr3_aa: CASTLTNQPQHF
cdr3_nt: TGTGCCAGCACTCTTACAAATCAGCCCCAGCATTTT

d_call: .
j_call: TRBJ1-3
v_call: TRBV5-6
clone_size: .
cdr3_aa: CASSLVSGNTIYF
cdr3_nt: TGTGCCAGCAGCTTAGTTTCTGGAAACACCATATATTTT

d_call: .
j_call: TRBJ1-5
v_call: TRBV28
clone_size: .
cdr3_aa: CASSLFRPDNQPQHF
cdr3_nt: TGTGCCAGCAGTTTGTTTCGGCCAGACAATCAGCCCCAGCATTTT

d_call: .
j_call: TRBJ2-1
v_call: TRBV5-1
clone_size: .
cdr3_aa: CASSLGLLFGQFF
cdr3_nt: TGCGCCAGCAGCTTGGGGCTCCTTTTCGGGCAGTTCTTC

d_call: .
j_call: TRBJ2-1
v_call: TRBV6-4
clone_size: few
cdr3_aa: CASSDSNPSNEQFF
cdr3_nt: TGTGCCAGCAGTGACTCGAACCCCTCCAATGAGCAGTTCTTC

d_call: TRBD2
j_call: TRBJ2-1
v_call: TRBV2
clone_size: once
cdr3_aa: CASSLAGVYYNEQFF
cdr3_nt: TGTGCCAGCAGTCTAGCGGGAGTTTACTACAATGAGCAGTTCTTC

d_call: .
j_call: TRBJ1-1
v_call: TRBV2
clone_size: once
cdr3_aa: CASSFSVEAFF
cdr3_nt: TGTGCCAGCAGCTTCAGTGTTGAAGCTTTCTTT

d_call: TRBD1
j_call: TRBJ2-6
v_call: TRBV7-6
clone_size: few
cdr3_aa: CASSLEGGWGTGANVLTF
cdr3_nt: TGTGCCAGCAGCTTAGAAGGGGGCTGGGGCACTGGGGCCAACGTCCTGACTTTC

d_call: TRBD2
j_call: TRBJ2-1
v_call: TRBV5-4
clone_size: .
cdr3_aa: CASSLFFSGGGNEQFF
cdr3_nt: TGTGCCAGCAGCTTGTTCTTCTCGGGAGGGGGCAATGAGCAGTTCTTC

d_call: TRBD1
j_call: TRBJ1-1
v_call: TRBV29-1
clone_size: medium-sized
cdr3_aa: CSGTTGLNTEAFF
cdr3_nt: TGCAGCGGTACGACAGGGTTGAACACTGAAGCTTTCTTT

d_call: .
j_call: TRBJ1-6
v_call: TRBV7-2
clone_size: .
cdr3_aa: CASSLAAGRATPLHF
cdr3_nt: TGTGCCAGCAGCTTAGCGGCGGGGCGTGCAACACCCCTCCACTTT

d_call: TRBD2
j_call: TRBJ2-1
v_call: TRBV3-1/TRBV3-2
clone_size: .
cdr3_aa: CASSHYPYSGSRNEQFF
cdr3_nt: TGTGCCAGCAGCCACTACCCTTATAGCGGGAGTCGCAATGAGCAGTTCTTC

d_call: .
j_call: TRBJ2-3
v_call: TRBV29-1
clone_size: .
cdr3_aa: CSATGTSPDTQYF
cdr3_nt: TGCAGCGCGACCGGGACTTCACCAGATACGCAGTATTTT

d_call: .
j_call: TRBJ2-1
v_call: TRBV25-1
clone_size: .
cdr3_aa: CASSEYRADLLFYNEQFF
cdr3_nt: TGTGCCAGCAGTGAATATCGGGCTGACCTCTTATTCTACAATGAGCAGTTCTTC

d_call: .
j_call: TRBJ2-7
v_call: TRBV9
clone_size: .
cdr3_aa: CASSVDFGLSYEQYF
cdr3_nt: TGTGCCAGCAGCGTAGATTTCGGTTTGTCCTACGAGCAGTACTTC

d_call: TRBD2
j_call: TRBJ2-1
v_call: TRBV7-8
clone_size: .
cdr3_aa: CASSATGTSGRQFF
cdr3_nt: TGTGCCAGCAGCGCAACCGGGACTAGCGGGAGACAGTTCTTC

d_call: TRBD2
j_call: TRBJ2-7
v_call: TRBV29-1
clone_size: .
cdr3_aa: CSVEGGQPGREQYF
cdr3_nt: TGCAGCGTTGAGGGTGGGCAGCCCGGGAGGGAGCAGTACTTC

d_call: TRBD1
j_call: TRBJ2-2
v_call: TRBV3-1/TRBV3-2
clone_size: .
cdr3_aa: CASSFRDRDPGELFF
cdr3_nt: TGTGCCAGCAGCTTCCGGGACAGAGATCCCGGGGAGCTGTTTTTT

d_call: TRBD2
j_call: TRBJ2-1
v_call: TRBV5-3
clone_size: .
cdr3_aa: CARSWAPGTSVRGEQFF
cdr3_nt: TGTGCCAGAAGCTGGGCCCCCGGGACTAGTGTCCGAGGTGAGCAGTTCTTC

d_call: .
j_call: TRBJ2-6
v_call: TRBV4-3
clone_size: few
cdr3_aa: CASSQDFTASGANVLTF
cdr3_nt: TGCGCCAGCAGCCAAGATTTCACGGCCTCTGGGGCCAACGTCCTGACTTTC

d_call: .
j_call: TRBJ1-1
v_call: TRBV30
clone_size: .
cdr3_aa: CAWSFNTEAFF
cdr3_nt: TGTGCCTGGAGTTTTAACACTGAAGCTTTCTTT

d_call: .
j_call: TRBJ2-5
v_call: TRBV4-1
clone_size: .
cdr3_aa: CASSQVRGWEETQYF
cdr3_nt: TGCGCCAGCAGCCAAGTTAGGGGGTGGGAAGAGACCCAGTACTTC

d_call: TRBD2
j_call: TRBJ2-7
v_call: TRBV27
clone_size: few
cdr3_aa: CASSGLAGNDEQYF
cdr3_nt: TGTGCCAGCAGTGGACTAGCGGGAAACGACGAGCAGTACTTC

d_call: TRBD2
j_call: TRBJ2-1
v_call: TRBV18
clone_size: .
cdr3_aa: CASSPGLGTSGSYEQFF
cdr3_nt: TGTGCCAGCTCACCAGGTTTAGGGACTAGCGGGAGCTATGAGCAGTTCTTC

d_call: TRBD1
j_call: TRBJ2-4
v_call: TRBV7-8
clone_size: .
cdr3_aa: CASSLAGAGGQNIQYF
cdr3_nt: TGTGCCAGCAGCTTAGCGGGGGCAGGGGGTCAAAACATTCAGTACTTC